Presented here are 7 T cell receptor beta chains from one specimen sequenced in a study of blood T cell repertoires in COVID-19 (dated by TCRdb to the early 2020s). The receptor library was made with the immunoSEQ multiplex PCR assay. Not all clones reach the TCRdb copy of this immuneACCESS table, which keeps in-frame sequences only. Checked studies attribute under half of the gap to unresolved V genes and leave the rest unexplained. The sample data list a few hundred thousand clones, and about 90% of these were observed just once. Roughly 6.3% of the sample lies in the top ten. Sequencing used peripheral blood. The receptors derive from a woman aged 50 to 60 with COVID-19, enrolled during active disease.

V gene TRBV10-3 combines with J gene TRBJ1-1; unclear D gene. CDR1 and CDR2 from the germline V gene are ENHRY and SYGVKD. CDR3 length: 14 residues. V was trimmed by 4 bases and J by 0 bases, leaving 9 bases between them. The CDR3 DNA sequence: TGTGCCATCAGTGGATCAGGCGTGAACACTGAAGCTTTCTTT. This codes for CAISGSGVNTEAFF.

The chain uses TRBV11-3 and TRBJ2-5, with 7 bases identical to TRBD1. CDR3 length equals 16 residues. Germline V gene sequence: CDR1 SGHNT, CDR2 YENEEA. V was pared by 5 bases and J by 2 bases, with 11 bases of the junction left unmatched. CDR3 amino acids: CASSPRTGFGQETQYF. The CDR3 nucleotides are TGTGCCAGCAGCCCACGGACAGGTTTTGGGCAAGAGACCCAGTACTTC.

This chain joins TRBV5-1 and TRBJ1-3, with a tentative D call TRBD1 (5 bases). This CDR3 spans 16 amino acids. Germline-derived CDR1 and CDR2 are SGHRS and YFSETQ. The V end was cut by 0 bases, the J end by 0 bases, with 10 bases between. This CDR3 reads CASSLEGVGSGNTIYF. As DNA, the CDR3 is TGCGCCAGCAGCTTGGAAGGGGTAGGCTCTGGAAACACCATATATTTT.

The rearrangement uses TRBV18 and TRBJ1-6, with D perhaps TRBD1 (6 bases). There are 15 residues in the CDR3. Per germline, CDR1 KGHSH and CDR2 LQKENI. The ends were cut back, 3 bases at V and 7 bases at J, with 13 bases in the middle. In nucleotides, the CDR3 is TGTGCCAGCTCACCGGGGGGGCAATACAATTCACCCCTCCACTTT. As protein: CASSPGGQYNSPLHF. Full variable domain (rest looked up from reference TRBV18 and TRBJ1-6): NAGVMQNPRHLVRRRGQEARLRCSPMKGHSHVYWYRQLPEEGLKFMVYLQKENIIDESGMPKERFSAEFPKEGPSILRIQQVVRGDSAAYFCASSPGGQYNSPLHFGNGTRLTVT.

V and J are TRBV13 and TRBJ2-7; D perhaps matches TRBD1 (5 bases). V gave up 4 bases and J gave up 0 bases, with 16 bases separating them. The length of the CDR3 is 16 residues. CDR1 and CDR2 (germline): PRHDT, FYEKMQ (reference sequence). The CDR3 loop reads CASSYRQQLYSYEQYF. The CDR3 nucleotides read TGTGCCAGCAGCTACCGACAGCAGCTTTACTCCTACGAGCAGTACTTC.

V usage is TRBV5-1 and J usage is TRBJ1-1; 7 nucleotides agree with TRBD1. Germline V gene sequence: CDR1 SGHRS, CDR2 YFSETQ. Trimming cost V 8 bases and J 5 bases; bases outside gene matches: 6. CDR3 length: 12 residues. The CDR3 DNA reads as TGCGCCAGTAGTCAACAGGGGACTGAAGCTTTCTTT. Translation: CASSQQGTEAFF.

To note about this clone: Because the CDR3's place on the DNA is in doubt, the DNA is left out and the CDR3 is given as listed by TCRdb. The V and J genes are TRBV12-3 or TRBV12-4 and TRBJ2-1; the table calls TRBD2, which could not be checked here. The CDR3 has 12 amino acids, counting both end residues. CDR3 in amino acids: CASSFASGTLFF.